This record covers a single T cell receptor (beta chain). Its antigen is currently unknown. This sample was taken from a study of CXCR3-negative and CXCR3-positive naive CD8 T cells. Whole-study context: The libraries together contributed some 140 million TRB reads, each supplying about 1.5 +/- 0.3 million. Study-level results: Higher TRB CDR3 hydrophobicity marked CXCR3-positive naive cells relative to CXCR3-negative naive cells. Both naive subsets carried similar amounts of surface CD5, so TCR strength was inferred from TRB CDR3 properties.

Germline V CDR1 and CDR2: SGHKS, YYEKEE (reference sequence). This CDR3 has 13 amino acids. The naive CD8+ gate required CD45RO-CCR7+CD27+CD95- phenotype. UMI-labeled TRB cDNA libraries were prepared by 5' RACE. With the 5' RACE reads reprocessed, TCRdb shows one record per CDR3 protein and no DNA. The sample has tens of thousands of distinct CDR3 sequences; the top ten hold about 1.1%. The V call is TRBV5-5, the J call TRBJ2-3; without DNA, the TCRdb call of TRBD1 cannot be checked. The sequenced sample was naive CXCR3- CD8+ T cells from blood. As to subset: CD45RO-CCR7+CD27+CD95- naive CD8+ T cells lacking CXCR3 (TNR3-). The receptor comes from a human donor in good health. Some clones in this sample may be carry-over from other donors' samples. The CDR3 sequence: CASSGGGSDTQYF.